This T cell receptor beta chain was recovered during a study of PD-L1 blockade in urothelial cancer. About the research overall: In terms of prior chemotherapy, patients had received 0 to 3 regimens. Blood yielded a median of around 150,000 T cells per sample. Study findings and constraints: Better survival was forecast by a pretreatment blood TCR clonality below the median.

On this clone: As yet, its antigen is unknown.

Libraries were prepared by immunoSEQ multiplex PCR; TCRdb keeps only in-frame clonotypes and omits some of them. The data contain around 53,000 clones, approximately 85% of them singletons. Time point of the sample: peripheral blood 6 weeks after treatment start. Per-patient samples, pretreatment and on-treatment, numbered 1 to 8. Germline CDR1 reads MNHEY; CDR2 reads SMNVEV (reference sequence). There are 14 residues in the CDR3. J gave up 1 base and V 3 bases, and 1 base lay outside the gene matches. The sample was PBMCs, taken around atezolizumab (anti-PD-L1) treatment. The chain recombines TRBV27 with TRBJ2-7; 9 bases map to TRBD2. This TCR came from a man aged 50-60 years with urothelial cancer. The DNA for the CDR3 is TGTGCCAGCAGTTTGCTAGCGGGGTCCTACGAGCAGTACTTC. This codes for CASSLLAGSYEQYF.